This TCR beta chain was identified during a study of T-cell memory formation after mild COVID-19. Study summary: Largely donor-specific TCR clusters were found.

General study findings and limits: Clones that contracted from day 15 to 85 were balanced CD4/CD8, while later expanders leaned CD4+. Memory cells collected pre-infection included some clones that later responded, suggesting cross-reactive memory joined.

CDR1 and CDR2 from the germline V gene are SNHLY and FYNNEI. Trimming at V came to 2 bases and at J to 1 base, leaving 5 bases not matched to a gene. This CDR3 has 15 amino acids. Researchers used 5'RACE with constant-segment primers to make TCR alpha and TCR beta cDNA libraries that carry sample barcodes and UMIs. MiXCR was run by TCRdb on the 5' RACE reads, yielding one entry per CDR3 protein. The table has approximately 500,000 distinct CDR3 sequences, roughly 25% seen once. As for this clonotype: Its antigen is unknown.

The rearrangement uses TRBV2 and TRBJ2-7, with TRBD1 identical over 7 bases. This TCR derives from an adult woman who had mild COVID-19 (a few samples of this study predate the infection). Cell type and time point are not known. The specimen sequenced was PBMCs or a T cell subset sorted from them (not recorded which). DNA for the CDR3: TGTGCCAGCAGTGAAATTCCGGGACAGTCCTACGAGCAGTACTTC. Its translation: CASSEIPGQSYEQYF.